One sample yielded the 10 T cell receptor beta chains listed below, sequenced in a study of shared clonotypes between healthy human individuals. TCRdb's table, derived via immunoSEQ multiplex PCR, lists solely in-frame clones and lacks some. Seen here are roughly 1.5 million clones, 95% to 99% observed once, and the top ten hold less than 0.55%. Source material: naive CD4+ T cells sorted from blood. The subset here: CD45RA+ positively selected. These receptors originate from a man aged 25 to 45 in good health.

Details on this clone: The same CDR3 arises from other DNA sequences in this sample as well. The chain carries TRBV2 and TRBJ1-5; 8 bases are shared with TRBD1. CDR3 length: 14 residues. V lost 4 bases and J lost 2; bases outside the gene matches: 1. CDR1 and CDR2 (germline): SNHLY, FYNNEI. The CDR3 nucleotides read TGTGCCAGCAGTGGACAGGGGCGCAATCAGCCCCAGCATTTT. Amino acid sequence: CASSGQGRNQPQHF.

On this clone itself: The sample has other DNA sequences that encode this CDR3 too. The chain joins TRBV9 to TRBJ1-1, with no clear D. Trimming cost V 2 bases and J 0 bases, with 8 bases left between them. The CDR3 loop spans 14 amino acids. CDR1 SGDLS and CDR2 YYNGEE come from the germline V gene. The CDR3 sequence is CASSVNSMNTEAFF. The CDR3 DNA reads as TGTGCCAGCAGCGTCAACAGCATGAACACTGAAGCTTTCTTT.

The V call is TRBV18, the J call TRBJ2-7; 9 positions match TRBD1. Germline V CDR1 and CDR2: KGHSH, LQKENI. The CDR3 contains 16 residues. After removal of 0 bases from V and 2 bases from J, the junction contained 5 bases not matched to a gene. The CDR3 here is CASSPPNRGLTYEQYF. The CDR3 DNA sequence: TGTGCCAGCTCACCACCGAACAGGGGGCTAACCTACGAGCAGTACTTC.

The chain uses TRBV10-3 and TRBJ2-3; D is uncertain. Trimming took off 3 bases at V and 1 base at J, with 5 bases between the two ends. CDR1 ENHRY and CDR2 SYGVKD come from the germline V gene. The CDR3 contains 13 residues. The CDR3 DNA reads as TGTGCCATCAGTGACCACGGCACAGATACGCAGTATTTT. This codes for CAISDHGTDTQYF.

As concerns this clone: Within the sample, other DNA sequences also encode this same CDR3. V is TRBV19 and J is TRBJ1-1, with unresolved D. In germline, CDR1 is LNHDA, CDR2 SQIVND (reference sequence). The CDR3 runs to 13 residues. V lost 5 bases and J 1 base, leaving 8 bases between the germline ends. The CDR3 bases are TGTGCCAGTAGTCGACAAACGAACACTGAAGCTTTCTTT. This gives the protein CASSRQTNTEAFF. Using reference TRBV19 and TRBJ1-1 for the parts outside the CDR3, the full variable domain is DGGITQSPKYLFRKEGQNVTLSCEQNLNHDAMYWYRQDPGQGLRLIYYSQIVNDFQKGDIAEGYSVSREKKESFPLTVTSAQKNPTAFYLCASSRQTNTEAFFGQGTRLTVV.

In the case of this clone: A read error may account for a junction end that differs from germline. The V call is TRBV2, the J call TRBJ2-2; 10 bases agree with TRBD2. The CDR3 loop spans 14 amino acids. Looked up from germline, CDR1 is SNHLY and CDR2 is FYNNEI. The CDR3 protein is CASSQAGGVRELFF. The CDR3 DNA sequence: TGTGCCAGCAGTCAAGCGGGAGGGGTTAGGGAGCTGTTTTTT.

With respect to this clone: The same CDR3 arises from other DNA sequences in this sample as well. V and J are TRBV25-1 and TRBJ2-1; tentatively, D is TRBD2 (6 bases). Germline V gives CDR1 MGHDK, CDR2 SYGVNS. Trimming left V 5 bases short and J 0 bases short, with 11 bases between. There are 15 residues in the CDR3. DNA for the CDR3: TGTGCCAGCAGTTTGGCCGGGGGCTCCTACAATGAGCAGTTCTTC. Residues: CASSLAGGSYNEQFF.

The V call is TRBV5-1, the J call TRBJ2-7, with D possibly TRBD1 on 6 matching bases. V was shortened by 4 bases and J by 1 base, with 15 bases between the two germline ends. CDR3 length equals 15 residues. Per germline, CDR1 SGHRS and CDR2 YFSETQ. CDR3 bases: TGCGCCAGCAGCCAAACGAAGGACAGATCCTACGAGCAGTACTTC. This sequence encodes CASSQTKDRSYEQYF.

The chain has TRBV5-1 and TRBJ1-2; the D gene is possibly TRBD1 (6 bases). Per the germline V gene, CDR1 is SGHRS and CDR2 is YFSETQ. Trimming removed 0 bases at V and 4 bases at J, with 13 bases between. There are 15 residues in the CDR3. The CDR3 coding sequence is TGCGCCAGCAGCTTGGGACAGGTTAGGGCCTATGGCTACACCTTC. Translated, it gives CASSLGQVRAYGYTF.

The rearrangement uses TRBV28 and TRBJ1-5; D is unclear. The CDR3 runs 17 residues. The germline CDR1 and CDR2 sequences are MDHEN and SYDVKM. The germline V and J ends were trimmed by 2 bases and 0 bases, with 14 bases remaining between them. The CDR3 loop reads CASSLEIGGPSNQPQHF. Here the CDR3 DNA reads TGTGCCAGCAGTTTAGAGATAGGAGGCCCTAGCAATCAGCCCCAGCATTTT.